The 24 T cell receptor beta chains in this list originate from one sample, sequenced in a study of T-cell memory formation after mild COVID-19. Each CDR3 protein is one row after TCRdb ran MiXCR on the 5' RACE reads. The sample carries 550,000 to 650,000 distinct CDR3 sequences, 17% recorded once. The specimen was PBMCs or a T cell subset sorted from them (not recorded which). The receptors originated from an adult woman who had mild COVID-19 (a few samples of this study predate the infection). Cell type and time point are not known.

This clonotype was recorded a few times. CDR3 sequence: CASSVEGTSGGYMSSYNEQFF. The CDR3 DNA sequence: TGTGCCAGCAGTGTAGAGGGGACTAGCGGGGGGTACATGAGCTCCTACAATGAGCAGTTCTTC. The chain employs TRBV27 and TRBJ2-1; 15 bases fit TRBD2. The CDR3 totals 21 residues. After removal of 5 bases from V and 0 bases from J, the junction contained 14 bases not matched to a gene. CDR1 is MNHEY and CDR2 is SMNVEV in the germline V gene (reference sequence).

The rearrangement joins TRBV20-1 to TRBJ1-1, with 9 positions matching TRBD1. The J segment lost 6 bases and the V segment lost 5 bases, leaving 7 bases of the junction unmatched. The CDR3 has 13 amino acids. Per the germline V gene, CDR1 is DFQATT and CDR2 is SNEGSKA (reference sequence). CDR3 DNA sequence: TGCAGTGCTCCGGGACAGGGAAGATCTGAAGCTTTCTTT. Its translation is CSAPGQGRSEAFF.

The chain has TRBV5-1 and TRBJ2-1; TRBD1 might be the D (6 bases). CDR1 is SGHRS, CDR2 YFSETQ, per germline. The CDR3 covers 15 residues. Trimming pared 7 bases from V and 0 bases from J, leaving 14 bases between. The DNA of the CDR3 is TGCGCCAGCTTCGGACAGTCGAGCTCCTACAATGAGCAGTTCTTC. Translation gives CASFGQSSSYNEQFF. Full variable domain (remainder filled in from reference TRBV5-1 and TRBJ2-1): KAGVTQTPRYLIKTRGQQVTLSCSPISGHRSVSWYQQTPGQGLQFLFEYFSETQRNKGNFPGRFSGRQFSNSRSEMNVSTLELGDSALYLCASFGQSSSYNEQFFGPGTRLTVL.

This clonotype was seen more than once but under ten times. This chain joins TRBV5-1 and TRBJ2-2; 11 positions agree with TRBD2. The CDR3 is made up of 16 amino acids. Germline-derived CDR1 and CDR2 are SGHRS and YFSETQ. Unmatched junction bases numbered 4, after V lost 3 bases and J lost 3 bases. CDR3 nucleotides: TGCGCCAGCAGCTCCCCGACTAGCGGGGACACCGGGGAGCTGTTTTTT. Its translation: CASSSPTSGDTGELFF.

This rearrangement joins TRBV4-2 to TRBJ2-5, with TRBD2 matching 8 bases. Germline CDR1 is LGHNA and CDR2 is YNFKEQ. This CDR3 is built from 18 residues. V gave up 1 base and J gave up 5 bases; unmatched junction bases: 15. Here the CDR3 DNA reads TGTGCCAGCAGCCAAGGGAAATTAGCGGGACGGGATAGCGAGACCCAGTACTTC. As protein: CASSQGKLAGRDSETQYF.

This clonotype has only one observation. The chain's CDR3 is CASSQDYDQETQYF. The CDR3 nucleotides are TGTGCCAGCTCACAGGACTACGACCAAGAGACCCAGTACTTC. This chain uses TRBV18 with TRBJ2-5, with TRBD2 as a possible D gene (6 bases). The V and J ends lost 4 bases and 0 bases respectively, with 9 bases between them. CDR1 is KGHSH and CDR2 is LQKENI in the germline V gene. The CDR3 length is 14 residues.

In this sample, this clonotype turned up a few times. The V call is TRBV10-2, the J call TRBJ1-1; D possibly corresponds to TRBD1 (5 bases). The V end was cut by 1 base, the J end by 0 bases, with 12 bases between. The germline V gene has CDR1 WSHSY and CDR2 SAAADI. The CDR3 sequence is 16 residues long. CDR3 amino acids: CASSEFLGDLNTEAFF. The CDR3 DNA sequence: TGCGCCAGCAGTGAGTTCTTGGGGGACCTGAACACTGAAGCTTTCTTT.

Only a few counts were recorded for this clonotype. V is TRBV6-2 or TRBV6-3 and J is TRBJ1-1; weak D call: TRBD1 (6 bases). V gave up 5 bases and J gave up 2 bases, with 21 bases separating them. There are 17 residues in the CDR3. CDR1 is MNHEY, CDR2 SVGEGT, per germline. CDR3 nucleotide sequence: TGTGCCAGCAGTCGAAATTACCAACAGGGAGTAAACACTGAAGCTTTCTTT. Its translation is CASSRNYQQGVNTEAFF.

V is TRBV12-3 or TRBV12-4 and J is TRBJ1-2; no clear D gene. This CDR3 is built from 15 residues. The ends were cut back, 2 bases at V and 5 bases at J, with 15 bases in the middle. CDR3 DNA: TGTGCCAGCAGTTTACGGAGGGCCGCTAGGTATGGCTACACCTTC. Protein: CASSLRRAARYGYTF.

The CDR3 sequence is CASRALGTGASEQYF. For the CDR3, the DNA is TGTGCCAGCAGGGCCCTGGGGACCGGCGCTAGCGAGCAGTACTTC. This rearrangement joins TRBV6-5 to TRBJ2-7; D may match TRBD1 or TRBD2 (5 bases each). The CDR3 sequence is 15 residues long. Germline V lookup: CDR1 MNHEY, CDR2 SVGAGI. V lost 6 bases to trimming and J lost 6 bases, with 21 bases between them.

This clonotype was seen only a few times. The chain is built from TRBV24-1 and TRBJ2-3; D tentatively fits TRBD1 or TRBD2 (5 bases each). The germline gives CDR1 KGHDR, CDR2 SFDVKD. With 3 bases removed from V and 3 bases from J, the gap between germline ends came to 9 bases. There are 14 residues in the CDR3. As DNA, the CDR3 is TGTGCCACCAGTGATAGGGGACGGACAGATACGCAGTATTTT. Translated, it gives CATSDRGRTDTQYF.

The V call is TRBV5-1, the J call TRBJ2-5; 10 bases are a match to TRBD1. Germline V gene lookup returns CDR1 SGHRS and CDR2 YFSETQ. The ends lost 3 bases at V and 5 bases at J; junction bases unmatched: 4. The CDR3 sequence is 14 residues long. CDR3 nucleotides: TGCGCCAGCAGCTCCGGGACAGGGGTTGAGACCCAGTACTTC. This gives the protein CASSSGTGVETQYF. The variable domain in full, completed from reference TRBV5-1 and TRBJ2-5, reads KAGVTQTPRYLIKTRGQQVTLSCSPISGHRSVSWYQQTPGQGLQFLFEYFSETQRNKGNFPGRFSGRQFSNSRSEMNVSTLELGDSALYLCASSSGTGVETQYFGPGTRLLVL.

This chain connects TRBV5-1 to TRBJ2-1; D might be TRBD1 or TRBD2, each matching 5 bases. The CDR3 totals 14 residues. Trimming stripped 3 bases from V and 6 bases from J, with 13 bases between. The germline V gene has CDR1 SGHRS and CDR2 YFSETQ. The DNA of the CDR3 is TGCGCCAGCAGCTGGGACGGAAAAAGCAATGAGCAGTTCTTC. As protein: CASSWDGKSNEQFF.

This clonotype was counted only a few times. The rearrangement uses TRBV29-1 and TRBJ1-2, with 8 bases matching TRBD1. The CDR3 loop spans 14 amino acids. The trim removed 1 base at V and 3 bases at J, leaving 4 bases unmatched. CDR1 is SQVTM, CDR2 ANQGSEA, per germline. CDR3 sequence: CSVEGSDRDYGYTF. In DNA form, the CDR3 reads TGCAGCGTTGAAGGCTCGGACAGGGACTATGGCTACACCTTC.

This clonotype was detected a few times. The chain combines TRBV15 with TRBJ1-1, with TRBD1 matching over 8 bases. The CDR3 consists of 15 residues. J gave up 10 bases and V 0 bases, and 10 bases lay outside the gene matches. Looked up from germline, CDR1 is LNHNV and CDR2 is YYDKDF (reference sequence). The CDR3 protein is CATSRDLPTGAGAFF. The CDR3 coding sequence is TGTGCCACCAGCAGAGATTTGCCGACAGGGGCCGGAGCTTTCTTT.

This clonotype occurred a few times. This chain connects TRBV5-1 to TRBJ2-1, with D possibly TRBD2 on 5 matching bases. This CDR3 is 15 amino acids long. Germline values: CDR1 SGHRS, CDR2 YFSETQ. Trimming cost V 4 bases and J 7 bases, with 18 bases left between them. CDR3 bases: TGCGCCAGCAGCCGAGGACTGCTTCGCGGGAATGAGCAGTTCTTC. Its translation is CASSRGLLRGNEQFF. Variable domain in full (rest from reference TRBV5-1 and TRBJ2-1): KAGVTQTPRYLIKTRGQQVTLSCSPISGHRSVSWYQQTPGQGLQFLFEYFSETQRNKGNFPGRFSGRQFSNSRSEMNVSTLELGDSALYLCASSRGLLRGNEQFFGPGTRLTVL.

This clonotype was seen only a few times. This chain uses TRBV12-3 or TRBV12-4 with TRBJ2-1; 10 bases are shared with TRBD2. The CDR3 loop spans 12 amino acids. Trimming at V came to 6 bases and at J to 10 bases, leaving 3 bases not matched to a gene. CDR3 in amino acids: CASSRTSGEQFF. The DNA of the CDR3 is TGTGCCAGCAGCAGGACTAGCGGAGAGCAGTTCTTC.

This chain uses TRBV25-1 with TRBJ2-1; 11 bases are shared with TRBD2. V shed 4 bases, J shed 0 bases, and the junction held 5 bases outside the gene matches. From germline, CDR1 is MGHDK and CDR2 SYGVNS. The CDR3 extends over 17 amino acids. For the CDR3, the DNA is TGTGCCAGCAGTGGAGATACTAGCGGGAGCTCCTACAATGAGCAGTTCTTC. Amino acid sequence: CASSGDTSGSSYNEQFF.

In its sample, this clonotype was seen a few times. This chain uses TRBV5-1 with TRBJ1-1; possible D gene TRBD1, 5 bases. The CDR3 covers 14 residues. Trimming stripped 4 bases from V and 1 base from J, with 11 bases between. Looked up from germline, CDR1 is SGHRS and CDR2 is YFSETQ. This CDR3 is CASSPMGGNTEAFF. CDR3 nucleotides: TGCGCCAGCAGCCCCATGGGGGGGAACACTGAAGCTTTCTTT.

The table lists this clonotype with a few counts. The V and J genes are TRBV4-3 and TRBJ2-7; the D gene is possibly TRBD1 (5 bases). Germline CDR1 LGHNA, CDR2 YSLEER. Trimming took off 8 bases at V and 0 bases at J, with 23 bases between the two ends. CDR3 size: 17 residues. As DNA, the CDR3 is TGCGCCAGCTACCTAAGGTGGCCCAACACAGGCTCCTACGAGCAGTACTTC. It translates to CASYLRWPNTGSYEQYF.

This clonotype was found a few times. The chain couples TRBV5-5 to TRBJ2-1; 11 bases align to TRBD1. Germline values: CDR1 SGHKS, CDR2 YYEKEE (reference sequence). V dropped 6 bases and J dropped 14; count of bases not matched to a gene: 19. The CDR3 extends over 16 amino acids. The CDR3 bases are TGTGCCAGCAACATACCGGGACAGGGGGTACCGGGTGTTGAGTTCTTC. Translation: CASNIPGQGVPGVEFF.

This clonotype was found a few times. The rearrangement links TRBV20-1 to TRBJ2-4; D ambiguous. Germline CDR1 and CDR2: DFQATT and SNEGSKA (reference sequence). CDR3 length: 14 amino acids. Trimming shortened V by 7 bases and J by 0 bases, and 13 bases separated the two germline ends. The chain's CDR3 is CSGQANLAKNIQYF. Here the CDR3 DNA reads TGCAGTGGGCAGGCAAATCTAGCCAAAAACATTCAGTACTTC.

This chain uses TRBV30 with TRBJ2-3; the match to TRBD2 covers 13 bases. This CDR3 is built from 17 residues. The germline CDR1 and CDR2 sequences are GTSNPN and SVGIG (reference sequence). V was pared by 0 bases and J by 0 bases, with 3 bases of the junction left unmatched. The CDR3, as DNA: TGTGCCTGGAGTGTTGGGGGACTAGCGGGGAGCACAGATACGCAGTATTTT. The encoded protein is CAWSVGGLAGSTDTQYF.

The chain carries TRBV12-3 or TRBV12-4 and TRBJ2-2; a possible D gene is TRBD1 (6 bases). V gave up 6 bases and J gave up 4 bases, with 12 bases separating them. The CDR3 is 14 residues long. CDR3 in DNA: TGTGCCAGCAGGTTACAGGGAAGCACCGGGGAGCTGTTTTTT. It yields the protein CASRLQGSTGELFF.